One sample yielded the 30 T cell receptor beta chains listed below, sequenced in a study of T cell repertoires in cytomegalovirus infection. TCRdb ran MiXCR on the reads and lists one entry per CDR3 protein. The sample has 600,000 to 700,000 distinct CDR3 sequences, approximately 33% seen once; the top ten hold roughly 20%. No antigen is known for these receptors. The sample was cultured PBMCs, taken from culture after CMV antigen stimulation. These TCRs come from a human donor in good health (CMV status not recorded). Some clones in this sample may be carry-over from other donors' samples.

This clonotype has a handful of counts. This chain uses TRBV7-2 with TRBJ1-5; possibly TRBD1 for D (6 bases). V was cut by 1 base and J by 11 bases, with 9 bases left in between. Per germline, CDR1 SGHTA and CDR2 FQGNSA. The CDR3 loop spans 12 amino acids. The CDR3 is CASSLGGATQHF. The CDR3, as DNA: TGTGCCAGCAGCTTAGGGGGGGCGACCCAGCATTTT.

The table lists this clonotype with a few counts. V and J are TRBV5-4 and TRBJ1-1, with 9 bases identical to TRBD1. V shed 4 bases, J shed 2 bases, and the junction held 9 bases outside the gene matches. CDR1 SGHNT and CDR2 YYREEE come from the germline V gene (reference sequence). The CDR3 covers 16 residues. The CDR3 DNA reads as TGTGCCAGCAGCGCTTCCGGGACAGGGTTTAACACTGAAGCTTTCTTT. Translation gives CASSASGTGFNTEAFF.

The CDR3 region is CSAVRDRAGNEQFF. CDR3 in DNA: TGCAGTGCTGTTCGGGACAGGGCTGGCAATGAGCAGTTCTTC. The chain carries TRBV20-1 and TRBJ2-1, with 9 positions matching TRBD1. CDR1 is DFQATT and CDR2 is SNEGSKA in the germline V gene (reference sequence). The V and J ends lost 5 bases and 6 bases, in that order; junction bases with no gene match: 8. The CDR3 has 14 amino acids.

This clonotype showed up just a few times. The V gene is TRBV7-8, the J gene TRBJ2-3; the D call may be TRBD1 or TRBD2 (5 bases each). V shed 1 base and J shed 6 bases, with 14 bases lying between them. The V gene's germline CDR1 is SGHVS and CDR2 FQNEAQ. There are 15 residues in the CDR3. CDR3 sequence: CASSLVGTLGDTQYF. As DNA, the CDR3 is TGTGCCAGCAGCTTAGTCGGGACGCTTGGGGATACGCAGTATTTT.

The gene calls are TRBV12-3 or TRBV12-4 and TRBJ2-3, with a tentative D call TRBD2 (7 bases). The CDR3 is 15 residues long. V gave up 10 bases and J gave up 0 bases, with 17 bases separating them. This CDR3 is CATRVGGASTDTQYF. The CDR3 DNA is TGTGCCACCAGGGTAGGGGGGGCTAGCACAGATACGCAGTATTTT.

There are a few counts of this clonotype. V usage is TRBV7-9 and J usage is TRBJ2-7; D remains unclear. Trimming left V 3 bases short and J 0 bases short, with 9 bases between. Germline V CDR1 and CDR2: SEHNR, FQNEAQ (reference sequence). This CDR3 has 14 residues. CDR3 DNA sequence: TGTGCCAGCAGCTTGTGGAGTGGCTCCTACGAGCAGTACTTC. It codes for CASSLWSGSYEQYF. The entire variable domain, with the rest obtained from reference TRBV7-9 and TRBJ2-7, is as follows: DTGVSQNPRHKITKRGQNVTFRCDPISEHNRLYWYRQTLGQGPEFLTYFQNEAQLEKSRLLSDRFSAERPKGSFSTLEIQRTEQGDSAMYLCASSLWSGSYEQYFGPGTRLTVT.

A few counts support this clonotype. The CDR3 coding sequence is TGTGCCAGCAGCCCGCCCCGGGACAGGGCAAACACTGAAGCTTTCTTT. Its protein is CASSPPRDRANTEAFF. J is TRBJ1-1 and V is TRBV7-9; 9 nucleotides align to TRBD1. This CDR3 has 16 residues. Germline CDR1 reads SEHNR; CDR2 reads FQNEAQ (reference sequence). V shed 5 bases and J 2 bases; nucleotides not matched to a gene: 9.

The sample holds a few counts of this clonotype. The V gene is TRBV7-8, the J gene TRBJ1-5; 8 bases map to TRBD1. The germline V gene has CDR1 SGHVS and CDR2 FQNEAQ. CDR3 size: 13 residues. The V gene end was trimmed by 5 bases and the J gene end by 7 bases; junction bases not matched to a gene: 4. In DNA, the CDR3 is TGTGCCAGCAGCCGGACAGGGAGGCAGCCCCAGCATTTT. It translates to CASSRTGRQPQHF.

This clonotype was seen only a few times. The V and J genes are TRBV20-1 and TRBJ2-7, with TRBD2 identical over 8 bases. This CDR3 spans 15 amino acids. Germline V lookup: CDR1 DFQATT, CDR2 SNEGSKA (reference sequence). V lost 2 bases to trimming and J lost 3 bases; unmatched junction nucleotides: 9. CDR3 nucleotide sequence: TGCAGTGCTAGAAACCCCGGGAGGGGAGGCTACGAGCAGTACTTC. This encodes CSARNPGRGGYEQYF.

This clonotype was detected many times. The rearrangement uses TRBV7-8 and TRBJ1-1; D unresolved. Germline assignment: CDR1 SGHVS and CDR2 FQNEAQ. This CDR3 has 14 residues. Between the trimmed V and J ends, which lost 6 bases and 3 bases, there was a span of 14 bases. CDR3 sequence (DNA): TGTGCCAGCAGTCAGGACTCAAGGGACACTGAAGCTTTCTTT. It yields the protein CASSQDSRDTEAFF.

This chain connects TRBV5-4 to TRBJ1-6; 12 bases match TRBD1. The CDR3 covers 16 residues. After removal of 3 bases from V and 9 bases from J, the junction contained 7 bases not matched to a gene. Germline CDR1 and CDR2: SGHNT and YYREEE (reference sequence). Here the CDR3 reads CASSYTGTGGFSPLHF. DNA of the CDR3: TGTGCCAGCAGCTATACCGGGACAGGGGGCTTTTCACCCCTCCACTTT.

This clonotype was detected only a few times. The chain carries TRBV6-2 or TRBV6-3 and TRBJ1-2; TRBD1 matches 9 bases. This CDR3 has 15 residues. The trim removed 6 bases at V and 4 bases at J, leaving 9 bases unmatched. Per the germline V gene, CDR1 is MNHEY and CDR2 is SVGEGT. CDR3 region: CASSYRDRVFYGYTF. In nucleotides, the CDR3 is TGTGCCAGCAGCTACCGGGACAGGGTATTCTATGGCTACACCTTC.

The chain employs TRBV19 and TRBJ2-3, with D tentatively TRBD1 or TRBD2 (5 bases each). The CDR3 is 15 amino acids. CDR1 LNHDA and CDR2 SQIVND come from the germline V gene (reference sequence). The V and J ends lost 7 bases and 3 bases respectively, with 17 bases between them. The chain's CDR3 is CASTPRAGTTDTQYF. CDR3 bases: TGTGCCAGTACCCCCCGGGCAGGGACGACAGATACGCAGTATTTT.

This chain links TRBV7-9 with TRBJ2-3; 9 nucleotides match TRBD2. CDR1 SEHNR and CDR2 FQNEAQ come from the germline V gene (reference sequence). V lost 5 bases and J lost 4; bases outside the gene matches: 16. This CDR3 comprises 18 residues. The CDR3, as DNA: TGTGCCAGCAGCCCGCCCCGCGGGAGCGGGGGGACTCCAGATACGCAGTATTTT. Protein sequence: CASSPPRGSGGTPDTQYF.

The sample holds a few counts of this clonotype. This sequence joins TRBV5-4 and TRBJ2-3; D is ambiguous. Trimming left V 5 bases short and J 3 bases short, with 7 bases between. The CDR3 has 12 amino acids. Per germline, CDR1 SGHNT and CDR2 YYREEE (reference sequence). The CDR3 DNA reads TGTGCCAGCAGTAAAGAAACAGATACGCAGTATTTT. It codes for CASSKETDTQYF.

This chain uses TRBV7-9 with TRBJ2-2; TRBD2 matches 7 bases. The CDR3 length is 17 residues. The germline CDR1 and CDR2 sequences are SEHNR and FQNEAQ (reference sequence). V shed 4 bases and J 4 bases; nucleotides not matched to a gene: 12. Here the CDR3 DNA reads TGTGCCAGCAGCTATACGGGGGGAATTTGGAGCACCGGGGAGCTGTTTTTT. This sequence encodes CASSYTGGIWSTGELFF.

A few counts support this clonotype. The gene calls are TRBV4-2 and TRBJ1-1; possibly TRBD1 for D (5 bases). The V end lost 0 bases, the J end lost 5 bases, and 7 bases lay between the germline ends. This CDR3 has 13 residues. The germline gives CDR1 LGHNA, CDR2 YNFKEQ. This chain's CDR3 is CASSQDEGTEAFF. In DNA, the CDR3 is TGTGCCAGCAGCCAAGATGAGGGGACTGAAGCTTTCTTT.

This chain joins TRBV18 and TRBJ2-5; unclear D gene. The CDR3 is 13 amino acids. V was cut by 6 bases and J by 5 bases, with 13 bases left in between. CDR1 is KGHSH and CDR2 is LQKENI in the germline V gene. The CDR3 spells CASSTSSKETQYF. In DNA, the CDR3 is TGTGCCAGCTCCACAAGTTCAAAGGAGACCCAGTACTTC.

This clonotype was detected only a few times. This chain uses TRBV19 with TRBJ1-1, with D perhaps TRBD1 (6 bases). Germline V gene data show CDR1 as LNHDA and CDR2 as SQIVND (reference sequence). Trimming took off 3 bases at V and 0 bases at J, with 11 bases between the two ends. CDR3 length equals 15 residues. The CDR3 protein is CASSITGTLNTEAFF. As DNA, the CDR3 is TGTGCCAGTAGTATTACCGGGACACTGAACACTGAAGCTTTCTTT.

This clonotype was recorded many times. The rearrangement joins TRBV7-2 to TRBJ2-3; no clear D gene. The CDR3 has 12 residues. CDR1 is SGHTA and CDR2 is FQGNSA in the germline V gene. The V end lost 3 bases, the J end lost 0 bases, and 1 base lay between the germline ends. The CDR3 sequence: CASSFSTDTQYF. CDR3 DNA: TGTGCCAGCAGCTTTAGCACAGATACGCAGTATTTT. The full variable domain, its missing parts supplied by reference TRBV7-2 and TRBJ2-3, is GAGVSQSPSNKVTEKGKDVELRCDPISGHTALYWYRQSLGQGLEFLIYFQGNSAPDKSGLPSDRFSAERTGGSVSTLTIQRTQQEDSAVYLCASSFSTDTQYFGPGTRLTVL.

This clonotype has just a few counts. The rearrangement joins TRBV20-1 to TRBJ2-1; 9 positions match TRBD2. Germline CDR1 is DFQATT and CDR2 is SNEGSKA (reference sequence). V trimming: 0 bases; J trimming: 8 bases; junction bases outside the gene matches: 11. This CDR3 is built from 16 residues. The CDR3 is CSARDWGGRGADEQFF. CDR3 bases: TGCAGTGCTAGAGATTGGGGCGGGAGGGGGGCGGATGAGCAGTTCTTC.

This clonotype was found once. The CDR3 DNA reads as TGTGCCAGCAGTGTAGAATCCTTTCGGGTGGGGGGGAATCAGCCCCAGCATTTT. Protein product: CASSVESFRVGGNQPQHF. The rearrangement uses TRBV6-1 and TRBJ1-5; D is possibly TRBD1 (5 bases). V lost 4 bases to trimming and J lost 4 bases, with 23 bases between them. Germline lookup yields CDR1 MNHNS and CDR2 SASEGT. The CDR3 spans 18 residues.

This rearrangement joins TRBV7-9 to TRBJ2-4; D unclear. Trimming left V 3 bases short and J 0 bases short, with 6 bases between. The length of the CDR3 is 14 residues. The germline V gene encodes CDR1 SEHNR and CDR2 FQNEAQ (reference sequence). CDR3 sequence: CASSFSQAKNIQYF. DNA for the CDR3: TGTGCCAGCAGCTTCAGCCAAGCCAAAAACATTCAGTACTTC. Supplemented by reference TRBV7-9 and TRBJ2-4, the full variable domain reads DTGVSQNPRHKITKRGQNVTFRCDPISEHNRLYWYRQTLGQGPEFLTYFQNEAQLEKSRLLSDRFSAERPKGSFSTLEIQRTEQGDSAMYLCASSFSQAKNIQYFGAGTRLSVL.

In its sample, this clonotype was seen many times. V and J are TRBV7-6 and TRBJ2-7, with D maybe TRBD1 (6 bases). CDR1 and CDR2 (germline): SGHVS, FNYEAQ. The CDR3 consists of 14 residues. Trimming took 5 bases from V and 4 from J, leaving 15 bases between them. The DNA of the CDR3 is TGTGCCAGCAGCCCCACAGGGCCCCGGTACGAGCAGTACTTC. It yields the protein CASSPTGPRYEQYF.

This chain uses TRBV19 with TRBJ2-2; 7 positions agree with TRBD2. This CDR3 is 16 amino acids long. V was clipped by 0 bases and J by 6 bases; unmatched bases: 7. CDR1 and CDR2 (germline): LNHDA, SQIVND (reference sequence). CDR3 residues: CASSIDSQAGSGELFF. CDR3 nucleotides: TGTGCCAGTAGTATAGATTCCCAAGCGGGGTCCGGGGAGCTGTTTTTT.

This chain joins TRBV7-9 and TRBJ1-3; 7 nucleotides agree with TRBD1. The germline V gene has CDR1 SEHNR and CDR2 FQNEAQ (reference sequence). V lost 1 base and J lost 3; bases outside the gene matches: 12. This CDR3 has 18 residues. The CDR3 DNA reads as TGTGCCAGCAGCTTAGGACAGGGAAAAGGCCCAGGTGGAAACACCATATATTTT. This sequence encodes CASSLGQGKGPGGNTIYF.

This clonotype has only a few counts. V is TRBV6-5 and J is TRBJ1-5, with TRBD1 matching 11 bases. The germline V gene encodes CDR1 MNHEY and CDR2 SVGAGI. CDR3 size: 14 residues. V was clipped by 8 bases and J by 0 bases; unmatched bases: 0. The CDR3 bases are TGTGCCAGCGGGACAGGGGGTAGCAATCAGCCCCAGCATTTT. It specifies CASGTGGSNQPQHF.

This chain joins TRBV6-5 and TRBJ2-5, with D possibly matching TRBD1 (6 bases). CDR3 length: 13 residues. V was clipped by 2 bases and J by 6 bases, with 10 bases between them. Germline CDR1 and CDR2: MNHEY and SVGAGI. The CDR3 is CASSYGQRQTQYF. The CDR3 bases are TGTGCCAGCAGTTACGGACAGCGGCAGACCCAGTACTTC.

This chain uses TRBV20-1 with TRBJ2-1; TRBD1 aligns across 8 bases. Germline V CDR1 and CDR2: DFQATT, SNEGSKA (reference sequence). Trimming cost V 6 bases and J 7 bases; bases outside gene matches: 5. This CDR3 is 12 amino acids long. The CDR3 here is CSARGPGNEQFF. In nucleotides, the CDR3 is TGCAGTGCCAGGGGGCCGGGTAATGAGCAGTTCTTC.

This chain links TRBV5-4 with TRBJ2-2, with 13 bases matching TRBD2. This CDR3 comprises 16 residues. V lost 4 bases, J lost 5 bases, and 5 bases stayed unmatched. Germline values: CDR1 SGHNT, CDR2 YYREEE (reference sequence). The CDR3 sequence is CASSPSGLAGTGELFF. The CDR3 DNA is TGTGCCAGCAGCCCGTCGGGACTAGCGGGAACCGGGGAGCTGTTTTTT.